This is a list of T cell receptor beta chains from one sample in a study of spatial heterogeneity in lung cancer. TCRdb ran MiXCR on the 5' RACE reads and lists one entry per CDR3 protein. Of 950 to 1,500 distinct CDR3 sequences in the sample, about 25% were seen once. Source: normal lung tissue next to the tumor, taken at surgery. The receptors come from a female donor with early-stage non-small cell lung cancer. The CDR3 runs from the conserved cysteine through the conserved F or W. Fields, in order: CDR3 DNA, CDR3 protein, J gene, V gene, clone size, D gene. The D gene is left open where the match is weak. Expanded clones get a size class; other rows say once, few or many, or leave the size out.

TGTGCCAGCTCAATGGATACGCAGTATTTT | CASSMDTQYF | TRBJ2-3 | TRBV18 | - | -
TGTGCCAGCAGTCCTGGGACTAGCGGCACAGATACGCAGTATTTT | CASSPGTSGTDTQYF | TRBJ2-3 | TRBV28 | - | TRBD2
TGTGCCAGCAGCCTCGGGACAGGAAAGACCTACGAGCAGTACTTC | CASSLGTGKTYEQYF | TRBJ2-7 | TRBV7-9 | medium-sized | TRBD1
TGTGCCAGCAGCAGCGCTTTGAGGGATTCCAATTCACCCCTCCACTTT | CASSSALRDSNSPLHF | TRBJ1-6 | TRBV6-2/TRBV6-3 | - | -
TGTGCCACCAGTGATTATGGCAGAGCGAACACCGGGGAGCTGTTTTTT | CATSDYGRANTGELFF | TRBJ2-2 | TRBV24-1 | - | -
TGCAGCGTGAGGTCTGGGGATACGCAGTATTTT | CSVRSGDTQYF | TRBJ2-3 | TRBV29-1 | hyperexpanded | -
TGTGCCAGCAGTCTCCGGGACGCCAATCAGCCCCAGCATTTT | CASSLRDANQPQHF | TRBJ1-5 | TRBV12-3/TRBV12-4 | medium-sized | -
TGTGCCAGCAGCTTATTTTTTACCCCCAATCGGCAGTTCTTC | CASSLFFTPNRQFF | TRBJ2-1 | TRBV7-2 | - | -
TGTGCCAGCAGCCGATCGGCGGGCGCTAACTATGGCTACACCTTC | CASSRSAGANYGYTF | TRBJ1-2 | TRBV12-3/TRBV12-4 | - | -
TGCAGTGCTAGCCCCGCGACAGGGGACTATGGCTACACCTTC | CSASPATGDYGYTF | TRBJ1-2 | TRBV20-1 | large | TRBD1
TGCAGCGTTGATGAGGGGTCCTATGGCTACACCTTC | CSVDEGSYGYTF | TRBJ1-2 | TRBV29-1 | medium-sized | -
TGTGCCAGCAGTAGGACGGTGCGGACTGAAGCTTTCTTT | CASSRTVRTEAFF | TRBJ1-1 | TRBV12-3/TRBV12-4 | few | -
TGTGCCAGCAGCTTACGAAGCGGCTCCAAGAACACCTTC | CASSLRSGSKNTF | TRBJ1-2 | TRBV7-2 | - | -
TGTGCCAGCAGTCCCGCGGAAAAACTGTTTTTT | CASSPAEKLFF | TRBJ1-4 | TRBV6-1 | - | -
TGTGCCAGCAGTTGGGGAGGGGCCTACGAGCAGTACTTC | CASSWGGAYEQYF | TRBJ2-7 | TRBV12-3/TRBV12-4 | large | TRBD2
TGTGCCAGCAGCCCGCAAGGTGGGCGGGACACCTACAATGAGCAGTTCTTC | CASSPQGGRDTYNEQFF | TRBJ2-1 | TRBV9 | - | -
TGTGCCAGCAGCTTAGGGACAGGGCCGTCGTACTTC | CASSLGTGPSYF | TRBJ2-7 | TRBV11-2 | large | TRBD1
TGTGCCACCAGTGATTTTCTTCACACTGAAGCTTTCTTT | CATSDFLHTEAFF | TRBJ1-1 | TRBV24-1 | - | -
TGTGCCAGCAGCCTCTTGACAAGTTCTATAACCACCGGGGAGCTGTTTTTT | CASSLLTSSITTGELFF | TRBJ2-2 | TRBV16 | - | -
TGTGCCAGCGAAGCTTCTGGAAACACCATATATTTT | CASEASGNTIYF | TRBJ1-3 | TRBV28 | medium-sized | -
TGCAGTGCTAGAGCAGGGGCCTCGGAAGCTTTCTTT | CSARAGASEAFF | TRBJ1-1 | TRBV20-1 | once | -
TGTGCCAGCAGCCCCCTGGGGGGGGCCAACGTCCTGACTTTC | CASSPLGGANVLTF | TRBJ2-6 | TRBV7-2 | - | -
TGTGCCAGCAGCTTAAGAACTAGCGGGGCCGCGAACACCGGGGAGCTGTTTTTT | CASSLRTSGAANTGELFF | TRBJ2-2 | TRBV7-2 | medium-sized | TRBD2
TGTGCCAGCAGACTTAGCGGACCGTACCAAGAGACCCAGTACTTC | CASRLSGPYQETQYF | TRBJ2-5 | TRBV28 | few | -
TGCAGTGCTAGAGTAGGTAGGGCCCTAACCTACGAGCAGTACTTC | CSARVGRALTYEQYF | TRBJ2-7 | TRBV20-1 | - | -
TGTGCCAGCAGTCGCGGGGAGACCCAGTACTTC | CASSRGETQYF | TRBJ2-5 | TRBV11-3 | - | -
TGTGCCAGCTCACCACAAAGCTCTAGCTCTGGGGCCAACGTCCTGACTTTC | CASSPQSSSSGANVLTF | TRBJ2-6 | TRBV18 | - | -
TGTGCCAGCAGTGAGGGACTAGCGGGAGACGAGCAGTACTTC | CASSEGLAGDEQYF | TRBJ2-7 | TRBV25-1 | - | TRBD2
TGCAGCGTTGGATTTCGGGGGGTTACGCGGGAGCAGTACTTC | CSVGFRGVTREQYF | TRBJ2-7 | TRBV29-1 | - | TRBD2
TGTGCCAGCAGCTTAGTCTCCGGGGGAGAGCAGTTCTTC | CASSLVSGGEQFF | TRBJ2-1 | TRBV11-2 | - | -
TGTGCCAGCAGCCAGCGGCCATACGAGCAGTACTTC | CASSQRPYEQYF | TRBJ2-7 | TRBV7-9 | few | -
TGTGCCAGCAGCCTTGTCCGGTTGGGGGGTTACGAGCAGTACTTC | CASSLVRLGGYEQYF | TRBJ2-7 | TRBV28 | - | -
TGTGCCAGCAGCTTACTCACCAACTATGGCTACACCTTC | CASSLLTNYGYTF | TRBJ1-2 | TRBV7-8 | few | -
TGTGCCAGCAGTCGGGACGGGGGTAACACCGGGGAGCTGTTTTTT | CASSRDGGNTGELFF | TRBJ2-2 | TRBV6-5 | - | -
TGCGCCAGCAGCGAAAGACTAGCGGGAGGCGATGGTAATGAGCAGTTCTTC | CASSERLAGGDGNEQFF | TRBJ2-1 | TRBV5-1 | once | TRBD2
TGCGCCAGCAGCTGGGGGCAACAGGGAGATACGCAGTATTTT | CASSWGQQGDTQYF | TRBJ2-3 | TRBV5-1 | medium-sized | -
TGTGCCAGCAGCTTGGACCGTGAAGCTTTCTTT | CASSLDREAFF | TRBJ1-1 | TRBV7-9 | medium-sized | -
TGTGCCAGCAGTCCTAGGAGACAGGGTCCGGGACAAAGGAACACCGGGGAGCTGTTTTTT | CASSPRRQGPGQRNTGELFF | TRBJ2-2 | TRBV7-2 | once | TRBD1
TGTGCCAGCAGTTTAGGGGGTGTGAATGAGCAGTTCTTC | CASSLGGVNEQFF | TRBJ2-1 | TRBV2 | large | -
TGTGCCAGCAGCCAAATGACTAGCGGGGGATGGAATGAGCAGTTCTTC | CASSQMTSGGWNEQFF | TRBJ2-1 | TRBV14 | medium-sized | TRBD2
TGCAGCGTGGCTGGGACGAAGTCCGATCACACCGGGGAGCTGTTTTTT | CSVAGTKSDHTGELFF | TRBJ2-2 | TRBV29-1 | medium-sized | -
TGTGCCAGCACCCTAGCCCGGGGGGGCACCACAGATACGCAGTATTTT | CASTLARGGTTDTQYF | TRBJ2-3 | TRBV7-9 | medium-sized | TRBD2